The 25 T cell receptor beta chains presented below share a single source sample, sequenced in a study of blood T cells in healthy people across ages. A second PCR of roughly 7 to 11 cycles used a sample-barcoded 5' primer and a J-beta primer mix. Each CDR3 protein gets one entry after TCRdb re-called the 5' RACE reads with MiXCR. The table includes about 650,000 distinct CDR3 sequences, approximately 31% detected once. The sequencing input was blood. These TCRs come from a woman aged 80 or older in good health.

This clonotype was counted many times. The chain recombines TRBV7-2 with TRBJ2-5; possible D gene TRBD2, 6 bases. This CDR3 is built from 14 residues. The V gene lost 5 bases and the J gene lost 2 bases, with 12 bases spanning the gap. The V gene's germline CDR1 is SGHTA and CDR2 FQGNSA. The CDR3: CASSRDSIQETQYF. DNA for the CDR3: TGTGCCAGCAGCCGGGACTCAATACAAGAGACCCAGTACTTC.

In its sample, this clonotype was seen many times. This chain connects TRBV20-1 to TRBJ2-5; no reliable D call. The V end was cut by 3 bases, the J end by 5 bases, with 13 bases between. Looked up from germline, CDR1 is DFQATT and CDR2 is SNEGSKA (reference sequence). The CDR3 length is 13 residues. The chain's CDR3 is CSASLVAGETQYF. The CDR3 DNA sequence: TGCAGTGCTAGCTTAGTCGCCGGGGAGACCCAGTACTTC.

Many counts were recorded for this clonotype. The chain employs TRBV7-3 and TRBJ2-1; D possibly corresponds to TRBD1 (6 bases). The germline CDR1 and CDR2 sequences are SGHTA and FQGTGA. V was trimmed by 4 bases and J by 4 bases, leaving 11 bases between them. The CDR3 contains 14 residues. The CDR3 DNA is TGTGCCAGCAGCTCCGGACAGTTATACAATGAGCAGTTCTTC. This translates into CASSSGQLYNEQFF.

This clonotype was found many times. V usage is TRBV5-6 and J usage is TRBJ2-7; D not certain. V lost 4 bases and J 2 bases, leaving 10 bases between the germline ends. Germline V gene data show CDR1 as SGHDT and CDR2 as YYEEEE. The CDR3 totals 13 residues. Written as DNA, the CDR3 is TGTGCCAGCAGCGCTCAACCCACCTACGAGCAGTACTTC. Protein sequence: CASSAQPTYEQYF.

A note on this clonotype: A clone one base away is much larger, so this may be a read error. This chain joins TRBV7-2 and TRBJ1-6; D not certain. Per the germline V gene, CDR1 is SGHTA and CDR2 is FQGNSA. Between the trimmed V and J ends, which lost 1 base and 14 bases, there was a span of 12 bases. The CDR3 extends over 13 amino acids. CDR3 sequence (DNA): TGTGCCAGCAGCTTAGGGATTGGCGAGACCCTCCACTTT. Encoded protein: CASSLGIGETLHF.

Many counts were recorded for this clonotype. The chain carries TRBV4-2 and TRBJ2-5; no firm D call. Germline-derived CDR1 and CDR2 are LGHNA and YNFKEQ. The CDR3 sequence is 14 residues long. Trimming took 0 bases from V and 2 from J, leaving 7 bases between them. The CDR3 nucleotides read TGTGCCAGCAGCCAAGATTTGATTCAAGAGACCCAGTACTTC. Protein sequence: CASSQDLIQETQYF.

V gene TRBV7-8 combines with J gene TRBJ1-2; 10 bases align to TRBD1. Germline assignment: CDR1 SGHVS and CDR2 FQNEAQ. Trimming at V came to 5 bases and at J to 5 bases, leaving 14 bases not matched to a gene. The CDR3 extends over 17 amino acids. CDR3 loop: CASSPRNRGQGRYGYTF. CDR3 DNA: TGTGCCAGCAGCCCTCGTAATAGGGGACAGGGGAGATATGGCTACACCTTC.

The J gene is TRBJ2-7, the V gene TRBV29-1, with D possibly being TRBD2 (5 bases). The V end was cut by 7 bases, the J end by 0 bases, with 7 bases between. Looked up from germline, CDR1 is SQVTM and CDR2 is ANQGSEA. The CDR3 consists of 11 residues. CDR3 amino acids: CSAGVSYEQYF. The CDR3 DNA reads as TGCAGCGCCGGGGTCTCCTACGAGCAGTACTTC.

This clonotype was recorded many times. The chain recombines TRBV9 with TRBJ2-3, with 7 bases aligning to TRBD2. Germline V gene data show CDR1 as SGDLS and CDR2 as YYNGEE. The CDR3 totals 17 residues. With 0 bases clipped from V and 3 bases from J, the junction kept 10 bases outside the gene matches. Here the CDR3 reads CASSVASTGGETDTQYF. The CDR3 DNA reads as TGTGCCAGCAGCGTAGCTTCGACGGGGGGAGAGACAGATACGCAGTATTTT.

This clonotype was seen a handful of times. Given a much more abundant clone one base away, this may be a read error. The gene calls are TRBV4-2 and TRBJ1-2, with D possibly matching TRBD1 (5 bases). The germline CDR1 and CDR2 sequences are LGHNA and YNFKEQ. Trimming removed 1 base at V and 2 bases at J, with 11 bases between. The CDR3 consists of 15 residues. The CDR3 reads CASSQGDGGNYGYTF. As DNA, the CDR3 is TGTGCCAGCAGCCAAGGGGACGGTGGGAACTATGGCTACACCTTC.

A note on this clonotype: At one end the junction does not follow the germline gene, possibly because of a read error. This rearrangement joins TRBV5-1 to TRBJ1-1, with 8 bases matching TRBD1. Germline CDR1 reads SGHRS; CDR2 reads YFSETQ. The CDR3 covers 15 residues. The CDR3 loop reads CASGLAGGPNTEAFF. The CDR3 region has the DNA TGCGCCAGCGGCTTGGCAGGGGGCCCGAACACTGAAGCTTTCTTT.

A remark on this clonotype: A much more abundant neighbour one base away suggests this may be a read error. This chain uses TRBV7-9 with TRBJ1-2; possible D gene TRBD1, 6 bases. This CDR3 contains 15 residues. Germline V gene sequence: CDR1 SEHNR, CDR2 FQNEAQ (reference sequence). V lost 3 bases, J lost 4 bases, and 15 bases lay in between. CDR3 region: CASSFGDGGAYGYTF. The CDR3 DNA follows: TGTGCCAGCAGCTTTGGGGACGGGGGCGCCTATGGCTACACCTTC. The full variable domain, with the rest looked up from reference TRBV7-9 and TRBJ1-2, is DTGVSQNPRHKITKRGQNVTFRCDPISEHNRLYWYRQTLGQGPEFLTYFQNEAQLEKSRLLSDRFSAERPKGSFSTLEIQRTEQGDSAMYLCASSFGDGGAYGYTFGSGTRLTVV.

In its sample, this clonotype was seen once. Its ends do not fully match the called genes, so a read error is possible. The chain couples TRBV24-1 to TRBJ2-2, with D perhaps matching TRBD2 (5 bases). The CDR3 contains 11 residues. Germline CDR1 and CDR2: KGHDR and SFDVKD. CDR3 DNA: TGTGCCACCAGATGGACGGAGGAGCCGTTTTTT. Translating it yields CATRWTEEPFF.

Of note for this clonotype: One end of the junction does not line up with germline, which may come from a read error. The V and J genes are TRBV20-1 and TRBJ1-5; maybe TRBD1 (5 bases). Germline V gene sequence: CDR1 DFQATT, CDR2 SNEGSKA (reference sequence). This CDR3 is built from 18 residues. CDR3 in DNA: TGCAGTGCTGGAGATCTTCTCCCCGGGGGGTCGATGGTGCAGCCCCAGCATTTT. This codes for CSAGDLLPGGSMVQPQHF.

This clonotype was seen a handful of times. This rearrangement joins TRBV2 to TRBJ2-5, with TRBD1 as a possible D gene (6 bases). The last part of the DNA fits TRBJ2-1 better; the J call may be wrong. This CDR3 is built from 15 residues. In germline, CDR1 is SNHLY, CDR2 FYNNEI. As DNA, the CDR3 is TGTGCCAGCAGTCTCTCGACAGGAGCACAAGAGACCCAGTTCTTC. Residues: CASSLSTGAQETQFF.

On this clonotype: This may arise from a read error, as a much more abundant clone is one base away. This chain uses TRBV6-1 with TRBJ1-1; a possible D gene is TRBD1 (5 bases). The CDR3 has 14 amino acids. Trimming removed 6 bases at V and 3 bases at J, with 14 bases between. Germline values: CDR1 MNHNS, CDR2 SASEGT. The CDR3 nucleotides are TGTGCCAGCAGGGGGGGACTGGTATACACTGAAGCTTTCTTT. Translated: CASRGGLVYTEAFF.

The chain employs TRBV2 and TRBJ2-2; 10 bases align to TRBD1. Germline V gene data show CDR1 as SNHLY and CDR2 as FYNNEI. This CDR3 is built from 14 residues. V trimming: 8 bases; J trimming: 5 bases; junction bases outside the gene matches: 5. Written as DNA, the CDR3 is TGTGCCAGCCTCCGGGACAGGGGAACCGGGGAGCTGTTTTTT. The encoded protein is CASLRDRGTGELFF.

The V gene is TRBV5-1, the J gene TRBJ2-5, with TRBD1 identical over 9 bases. TRBJ2-7 explains the end of the DNA better; the J call may be wrong. Germline values: CDR1 SGHRS, CDR2 YFSETQ. This CDR3 has 16 amino acids. The CDR3 is CASRQGASSEYYEQYF. CDR3 nucleotides: TGCGCCAGCAGACAGGGGGCGTCCTCGGAGTACTACGAGCAGTACTTC.

Ten or more counts support this clonotype. The J gene is TRBJ2-1, the V gene TRBV12-3 or TRBV12-4; D call uncertain. There are 11 residues in the CDR3. The V end lost 2 bases, the J end lost 10 bases, and 6 bases lay between the germline ends. The CDR3 sequence: CASSLIREQFF. The CDR3 DNA sequence: TGTGCCAGCAGTTTAATCCGGGAGCAGTTCTTC.

The chain links TRBV5-5 to TRBJ2-7; 7 bases map to TRBD1. Trimming took 3 bases from V and 0 from J; bases not matched to a gene: 9. Germline lookup yields CDR1 SGHKS and CDR2 YYEKEE (reference sequence). The CDR3 extends over 16 amino acids. CDR3 in DNA: TGTGCCAGCAGCTCTTCGACAGGGTGGGGCTCCTACGAGCAGTACTTC. This codes for CASSSSTGWGSYEQYF.

The CDR3 DNA follows: TGTGCCAGCAGCAACAGGGGTGGGAGCACTGAAGCTTTCTTT. This encodes CASSNRGGSTEAFF. J is TRBJ1-1 and V is TRBV7-9; TRBD1 agrees at 7 bases. Germline-derived CDR1 and CDR2 are SEHNR and FQNEAQ (reference sequence). V shed 5 bases and J 4 bases; nucleotides not matched to a gene: 7. CDR3 size: 14 residues.

J is TRBJ1-1 and V is TRBV6-6, with a tentative D call TRBD1 (6 bases). CDR1 and CDR2 from the germline V gene are MNHNY and SVGAGI (reference sequence). V dropped 0 bases and J dropped 1 base, with 15 bases sitting between them. CDR3 length: 17 residues. The CDR3 loop reads CASSYSGLIGGNTEAFF. CDR3 bases: TGTGCCAGCAGTTACTCGGGCTTGATAGGGGGGAACACTGAAGCTTTCTTT.

With respect to this clonotype: This may come from a read error, since a much larger clone is one base off. The chain employs TRBV18 and TRBJ2-3; D is uncertain. CDR3 size: 12 residues. CDR1 and CDR2 from the germline V gene are KGHSH and LQKENI. CDR3 nucleotides: TGTGCCAGCCCACCCTACTCGGATACGCAGTATTTT. Its protein is CASPPYSDTQYF. Complete variable domain (other parts from reference TRBV18 and TRBJ2-3): NAGVMQNPRHLVRRRGQEARLRCSPMKGHSHVYWYRQLPEEGLKFMVYLQKENIIDESGMPKERFSAEFPKEGPSILRIQQVVRGDSAAYFCASPPYSDTQYFGPGTRLTVL.

On this clonotype itself: Just one base apart from a much larger clone, this may be a read error. The genes are TRBV27 and TRBJ1-4; tentatively, D is TRBD1 (6 bases). Germline lookup yields CDR1 MNHEY and CDR2 SMNVEV (reference sequence). This CDR3 is built from 14 residues. CDR3 nucleotide sequence: TGTGCCGGCAGTTTAAGCCAGGGGTTGGGAAAACTGTTTTTT. Translation gives CAGSLSQGLGKLFF.

Remarks on this clonotype: The junction differs from germline at one of its ends, possibly a read error. The chain is built from TRBV4-1 and TRBJ2-5; possible D gene TRBD1, 6 bases. Germline CDR1 is MGHRA and CDR2 is YSYEKL. The CDR3 sequence is 14 residues long. CDR3 sequence: CASRQGLGGETQYF. The CDR3 DNA is TGCGCCAGCCGCCAGGGGCTCGGAGGAGAGACCCAGTACTTC.